This TCR beta chain was recovered during a study of post-analysis software for immune sequencing data. About the study: As for disease course, relapsing-remitting, secondary progressive and progressive-relapsing multiple sclerosis were all included. General study results and limits: With TRBV5-6, TRBV5-1 and TRBV20-1 included, 4 to 6 TRBV segments were more frequent in patients than in controls. Normalized Chao1 diversity was significantly lower in multiple sclerosis patients than in controls. Samples sharing a preparation batch grouped tightly together when assessed by F measure.

CDR3 length equals 18 residues. Per the germline V gene, CDR1 is DFQATT and CDR2 is SNEGSKA (reference sequence). The junction had 14 bases not matched to a gene; V was cut back by 5 bases and J by 0 bases. Unique molecular identifiers were present in the TCR beta cDNA libraries. Yield was 500,000 or so cDNA molecules from about 0.94 to 9.7 million T cells. A single record per CDR3 protein comes from TCRdb applying MiXCR to the PCR reads. The sample has roughly 600,000 distinct CDR3 sequences; 40% to 50% are singletons. On this clonotype: Its target is not known.

The chain couples TRBV20-1 to TRBJ2-1; 9 positions match TRBD2. This receptor was taken from a girl aged 10-17 years with multiple sclerosis. The sequenced material came from blood. The CDR3 spells CSARTVSQRGVSYNEQFF. CDR3 DNA: TGCAGTGCTCGAACAGTCTCACAGCGGGGGGTCTCCTACAATGAGCAGTTCTTC.